These T cell receptor beta chains were read from a single sample in a study of chemoradiotherapy in HPV16-positive cancers. Sequencing used immunoSEQ multiplex PCR; TCRdb keeps in-frame clones, though not all of them. The sample consists of tens of thousands of clones, just under 75% of them appearing once. Sampling was conducted from a patient who underwent chemoradiotherapy. These receptor sequences come from a human donor with HPV-associated anogenital cancer. Both conserved end residues are part of each CDR3. A D gene is named only where the DNA matches it firmly. The size of a clone is reported for some rows only, either as once, few or many, or as a class for expanded clones.

12,-,TRBJ2-1,TRBV2,-,TGTGCCAGCAGCCTATTGGGGGGTGAGCAGTTCTTC,CASSLLGGEQFF
16,TRBD1,TRBJ2-7,TRBV18,-,TGTGCCAGCTCACCTCAGGTCGGGACAGGGGCCTACGAGCAGTACTTC,CASSPQVGTGAYEQYF
17,TRBD1,TRBJ1-4,TRBV14,-,TGTGCCAGCAGCCGGCCGGGACAGGGGGAGAGGGATGAAAAACTGTTTTTT,CASSRPGQGERDEKLFF
18,-,TRBJ2-3,TRBV27,-,TGTGCCAGCAGTTTTTTCCCGAGAAGGCGGACTAGCACAGATACGCAGTATTTT,CASSFFPRRRTSTDTQYF
18,TRBD1,TRBJ1-2,TRBV7-7,-,TGTGCTAGCAGCTTAGTTGCGGACAGGGGGGCGAGTCAGTATGGCTACACCTTC,CASSLVADRGASQYGYTF
13,-,TRBJ1-1,TRBV6-1,-,TGTGCCAGCACGACGGGGGCTGACACTGAAGCTTTCTTT,CASTTGADTEAFF
13,TRBD1,TRBJ2-7,TRBV28,few,TGTGCCAGCCAGGCAGGGGGTTACTACGAGCAGTACTTC,CASQAGGYYEQYF
15,-,TRBJ1-1,TRBV27,-,TGTGCCAGCAGTTTTGGAGGGGCCGGGAACACTGAAGCTTTCTTT,CASSFGGAGNTEAFF
15,TRBD2,TRBJ2-1,TRBV5-4,-,TGTGCCAGCAGTTATAGCGGGGGGGCCGCTAATGAGCAGTTCTTC,CASSYSGGAANEQFF
13,TRBD1,TRBJ1-1,TRBV4-2,few,TGTGCCAGCAGCCAGAGGACAGGGGATGAAGCTTTCTTT,CASSQRTGDEAFF
11,TRBD1,TRBJ2-5,TRBV20-1,-,TGCAGTGGGGACAGGGGTGAGACCCAGTACTTC,CSGDRGETQYF
13,-,TRBJ1-4,TRBV2,few,TGTGCCAGCACGAGACAGACAAATGAAAAACTGTTTTTT,CASTRQTNEKLFF
15,TRBD2,TRBJ2-3,TRBV7-3,few,TGTGCCAGCAGCTTAGCGGGAGGGCCTACAGATACGCAGTATTTT,CASSLAGGPTDTQYF
15,-,TRBJ1-1,TRBV4-1,-,TGCGCCAGCAGCCACAGGGGCCTAGGTCGGACTGAAGCTTTCTTT,CASSHRGLGRTEAFF
15,-,TRBJ2-7,TRBV28,-,TGTGCCAGCAGTTTACAGGGGTCCGTCCCCTACGAGCAGTACTTC,CASSLQGSVPYEQYF
13,-,TRBJ2-2,TRBV5-3,-,TGTGCCAGAAGCGCGACTAGCACCGGGGAGCTGTTTTTT,CARSATSTGELFF
13,TRBD1,TRBJ1-1,TRBV29-1,-,TGCAGCGTCGGACAGGGAATAAACACTGAAGCTTTCTTT,CSVGQGINTEAFF
13,-,TRBJ2-1,TRBV28,few,TGTGCCAGCAGTTTAACTCATAGTTATGAGCAGTTCTTC,CASSLTHSYEQFF
15,TRBD1,TRBJ1-5,TRBV30,-,TGTGCCTGGAGCCGGACAGGGACACGCAATCAGCCCCAGCATTTT,CAWSRTGTRNQPQHF
12,-,TRBJ2-1,TRBV6-1,-,TGTGCCAGCAGTAAAAACTACAATGAGCAGTTCTTC,CASSKNYNEQFF
14,TRBD1,TRBJ2-7,TRBV7-2,-,TGTGCCAGCAGCTTGACAGGGCCCCCCTACGAGCAGTACTTC,CASSLTGPPYEQYF
14,TRBD1,TRBJ1-2,TRBV19,-,TGTGCCAGTAGATTCAGGGGGCAGGACTATGGCTACACCTTC,CASRFRGQDYGYTF
14,-,TRBJ2-1,TRBV19,-,TGTGCCAGTAGTAACCTACAGTTAAGGAATGAGCAGTTCTTC,CASSNLQLRNEQFF
12,-,TRBJ2-2,TRBV28,-,TGTGCCAGCAGTATTTACGCCGGGGAGCTGTTTTTT,CASSIYAGELFF
12,TRBD1,TRBJ1-2,TRBV25-1,-,TGTGCCAGCAGTCCCGGGACAGCGGGCTACACCTTC,CASSPGTAGYTF
12,-,TRBJ2-7,TRBV28,-,TGTGCCAGCAGTTCCAGGGGTTACGAGCAGTACTTC,CASSSRGYEQYF
15,TRBD1,TRBJ2-1,TRBV6-5,-,TGTGCCAGCAGACCCGGGACAGGGGGGTACAATGAGCAGTTCTTC,CASRPGTGGYNEQFF
15,-,TRBJ2-1,TRBV7-2,-,TGTGCCAGCAGCTTAGGAGCGCGAACCTACAATGAGCAGTTCTTC,CASSLGARTYNEQFF
15,TRBD1,TRBJ1-1,TRBV5-4,-,TGTGCCAGCAGGCCCGGACAGGGGGCGAGGACTGAAGCTTTCTTT,CASRPGQGARTEAFF
13,-,TRBJ1-2,TRBV4-1,few,TGCGCCAGCAGCCCCGGGACTTTCTATGGCTACACCTTC,CASSPGTFYGYTF
15,TRBD1,TRBJ2-7,TRBV7-2,-,TGTGCCAGCAGATCTACCACAGGGGCAAGCTACGAGCAGTACTTC,CASRSTTGASYEQYF
14,-,TRBJ1-1,TRBV11-3,-,TGTGCCAGCAGCTCCGGACGGATGAACACTGAAGCTTTCTTT,CASSSGRMNTEAFF
19,TRBD2,TRBJ2-1,TRBV27,-,TGTGCCAGCAGTACGTTGAACGCCCTAGGGGAGGGCCCTACTAATGAGCAGTTCTTC,CASSTLNALGEGPTNEQFF
14,-,TRBJ2-5,TRBV4-1,-,TGCGCCAGCAGCCAAGATGTTGGCCAAGAGACCCAGTACTTC,CASSQDVGQETQYF
15,-,TRBJ2-5,TRBV5-1,-,TGCGCCAGCAGCTTGGAGGGCCCCGCGGGAGAGACCCAGTACTTC,CASSLEGPAGETQYF
14,-,TRBJ2-7,TRBV6-5,-,TGTGCCAGCAGTCCTGCAGAAGGCTCCTACGAGCAGTACTTC,CASSPAEGSYEQYF
15,TRBD2,TRBJ2-3,TRBV5-1,-,TGCGCCAGCAGCGGACTAGCTACCACCACAGATACGCAGTATTTT,CASSGLATTTDTQYF
16,TRBD1,TRBJ2-5,TRBV7-6,once,TGTGCCAGCAGCTTACCCCTGACAGGGCTCCAAGAGACCCAGTACTTC,CASSLPLTGLQETQYF
18,-,TRBJ1-5,TRBV19,few,TGTGCCAGTAGTATAGGAGGCGGGGTGGGGTATAGCAATCAGCCCCAGCATTTT,CASSIGGGVGYSNQPQHF
13,-,TRBJ2-3,TRBV19,-,TGTGCCAGTAGGATTGGGGGCACAGATACGCAGTATTTT,CASRIGGTDTQYF
14,-,TRBJ1-2,TRBV7-9,few,TGTGCCAGCAGCGCAATAACACGGGGGGGGACTTACACCTTC,CASSAITRGGTYTF
12,-,TRBJ1-1,TRBV7-9,few,TGTGCCAGCAGAGCCCTGAACACTGAAGCTTTCTTT,CASRALNTEAFF
16,-,TRBJ1-4,TRBV6-1,-,TGTGCCAGCAGTGAACCCCGTCCGTCAGGGGTGGAAAAACTGTTTTTT,CASSEPRPSGVEKLFF
22,-,TRBJ2-3,TRBV23-1,once,TGCGCCAGCAGTCAATCGAGGAACCCACTAGCCGGTAGGTCGACGACTACAGATACGCAGTATTTT,CASSQSRNPLAGRSTTTDTQYF
14,-,TRBJ1-5,TRBV28,-,TGTGCCAGCAGTTTAGAGTTTAGCAATCAGCCCCAGCATTTT,CASSLEFSNQPQHF
15,-,TRBJ2-7,TRBV4-1,few,TGCGCCAGCAGCCAAGATAGCCAATCGGGTCTCGAGCAGTACTTC,CASSQDSQSGLEQYF
18,TRBD1,TRBJ1-3,TRBV7-9,once,TGTGCCAGCAGTACATCGACAGGGGGCTATATCTCTGGAAACACCATATATTTT,CASSTSTGGYISGNTIYF
15,TRBD2,TRBJ2-5,TRBV19,-,TGTGCCAGTAGTTCTAGCGGGGGGGCCGGAGAGACCCAGTACTTC,CASSSSGGAGETQYF